This TCR beta chain was retrieved from a study of blood T cell repertoires in COVID-19. Sequencing used immunoSEQ multiplex PCR; TCRdb keeps in-frame clones, though not all of them. Here the sample spans roughly 140,000 clones, over 80% being singletons. V was clipped by 5 bases and J by 8 bases; unmatched bases: 12. In germline, CDR1 is SGDLS, CDR2 YYNGEE. CDR3 length equals 16 residues. The receptor's source is a woman in her forties or fifties with acute or convalescent COVID-19. The V gene is TRBV9, the J gene TRBJ1-4; 10 positions agree with TRBD1. Specimen: peripheral blood. Written as DNA, the CDR3 is TGTGCCAGCAGTGAAGGAGGGACAGGGGATGAAGAAAAACTGTTTTTT. Its protein product is CASSEGGTGDEEKLFF.